This is a list of T cell receptor beta chains from one sample in a study of shared clonotypes between healthy human individuals. Some clones are missing from TCRdb's copy, which holds only in-frame ones; the method was immunoSEQ multiplex PCR. The sample contains under 600,000 clones, around three quarters of which appear only once. The sequenced sample consisted of PBMCs. The receptors come from a middle-aged woman in good health. Some clones in this sample may be carry-over from other donors' samples. Each CDR3 is given without its conserved first and last residue. The D gene is left open where the match is weak.

J: TRBJ1-2
V: TRBV4-1
D: TRBD1
CDR3: ASSQRTGDRRGYT

J: TRBJ1-3
V: TRBV6-1
D: NA
CDR3: ASSEPQDYSGNTIY

J: TRBJ2-3
V: TRBV11-2
D: NA
CDR3: ASSLDLGGATDTQY

J: TRBJ1-2
V: TRBV19
D: NA
CDR3: ASSKQGEGYGYT

J: TRBJ2-7
V: TRBV30
D: TRBD2
CDR3: AWSGIAGTYEQY

J: TRBJ1-2
V: TRBV19
D: NA
CDR3: ASSIFHRANYGYT

J: TRBJ1-2
V: TRBV6-5
D: TRBD1
CDR3: ASSFRDRSGYT

J: TRBJ1-1
V: TRBV5-1
D: TRBD1
CDR3: ASSTGTGSIEAF

J: TRBJ1-2
V: TRBV9
D: NA
CDR3: ASLLAPAEYGYT

J: TRBJ2-7
V: TRBV14
D: TRBD1
CDR3: ASSRTDRGAYNYEQY

J: TRBJ1-2
V: TRBV5-1
D: TRBD1
CDR3: ASSLSGGSNYGYT

J: TRBJ1-1
V: TRBV19
D: TRBD1
CDR3: ASRIQGATEAF

J: TRBJ1-2
V: TRBV6-5
D: NA
CDR3: ASSSGREVT

J: TRBJ1-1
V: TRBV5-4
D: NA
CDR3: ASGLRGLTRNTEAF

J: TRBJ2-2
V: TRBV19
D: NA
CDR3: ASTSYYTGELF

J: TRBJ2-1
V: TRBV5-1
D: NA
CDR3: ASSTDGTGTYNEQF

J: TRBJ2-4
V: TRBV28
D: NA
CDR3: ASSLTVIPAKNIQY

J: TRBJ2-5
V: TRBV5-1
D: TRBD2
CDR3: ASRRTSGTGGETQY

J: TRBJ2-5
V: TRBV30
D: NA
CDR3: AWSAERAYLETQY

J: TRBJ1-4
V: TRBV28
D: TRBD1
CDR3: ASSLPGQGNEKLF

J: TRBJ1-1
V: TRBV27
D: TRBD1
CDR3: ASTRRRGDTGTASSLAF

J: TRBJ1-4
V: TRBV28
D: TRBD1
CDR3: ASSYETGGDEKLF

J: TRBJ2-5
V: TRBV30
D: NA
CDR3: AWSGGFEETQY

J: TRBJ1-1
V: TRBV5-1
D: NA
CDR3: ASSLNRVGGTEAF

J: TRBJ1-5
V: TRBV2
D: TRBD1
CDR3: ASSPQGPNSNQPQH

J: TRBJ1-1
V: TRBV7-9
D: TRBD1
CDR3: ASTKPGQGRVAF

J: TRBJ2-3
V: TRBV4-3
D: TRBD1
CDR3: ASSQVTGAYRDTQY

J: TRBJ2-7
V: TRBV5-1
D: TRBD1
CDR3: ASSLVGQGAYYEQY

J: TRBJ2-6
V: TRBV30
D: TRBD1
CDR3: AWSSEGAPGANVLT

J: TRBJ1-4
V: TRBV7-8
D: TRBD1
CDR3: ASSQGGTNEKLF

J: TRBJ2-5
V: TRBV7-9
D: TRBD2
CDR3: ASSPSGAQETQY

J: TRBJ2-1
V: TRBV29-1
D: TRBD2
CDR3: SVASGRAIFDEQF

J: TRBJ2-2
V: TRBV5-1
D: NA
CDR3: ASSLENGSPGHTGELF